This TCR beta chain was identified during a study of cytomegalovirus exposure and HLA in healthy donors. For the study at large: Genetic ancestry analysis placed under 90% of the 300 to 500 donors that were genotyped in the Caucasian-associated cluster. Overall study findings and caveats: Exclusion applied to some V segments, including TRBV6-2 and TRBV6-3, as they were indistinguishable.

The PCR employed 60 Vbeta primers together with 13 Jbeta primers. Repertoires were generated with immunoSEQ multiplex PCR, while TCRdb's copy carries only in-frame clones and drops some. The data show 130,000 or so clones, with about 76% seen just once and 6.6% held by the top ten. This CDR3 has 14 residues. V was shortened by 1 base and J by 6 bases, with 12 bases between the two germline ends. Germline CDR1 is KGHSH and CDR2 is LQKENI. On this clone itself: The antigen is undetermined.

The rearrangement uses TRBV18 and TRBJ1-2; D might be TRBD1 (5 bases). The sequence was collected from a man in his forties or fifties in good health and CMV-seropositive. Input material: PBMCs. CDR3 loop: CASSPLSGPDGYTF. The CDR3 bases are TGTGCCAGCTCACCACTTTCAGGGCCTGATGGCTACACCTTC.